These 30 T cell receptor beta chains originate from one sample sequenced in a study of shared clonotypes between healthy human individuals. This table comes from immunoSEQ multiplex PCR, and its TCRdb copy is limited to in-frame clones, with some not included. Found here are some 1.4 million clones, approximately 96% of them singletons; the top ten hold roughly 1.2%. Input material: naive CD4+ T cells sorted from blood. The subset denotes: CD45RA+ positively selected. These receptors came from a man aged 30-40 years in good health.

The chain is built from TRBV7-9 and TRBJ1-5; 9 bases map to TRBD1. The CDR3 has 14 amino acids. Germline V gene lookup returns CDR1 SEHNR and CDR2 FQNEAQ (reference sequence). The trim removed 5 bases at V and 7 bases at J, leaving 6 bases unmatched. Written as DNA, the CDR3 is TGTGCCAGCAGCCCACAGACAGGGGGACAGCCCCAGCATTTT. Translated, it gives CASSPQTGGQPQHF.

J is TRBJ2-7 and V is TRBV27; weak D call: TRBD2 (6 bases). CDR3 length: 15 residues. V was cut by 5 bases and J by 0 bases, with 14 bases left in between. The germline CDR1 and CDR2 sequences are MNHEY and SMNVEV (reference sequence). CDR3 nucleotide sequence: TGTGCCAGCAGTCCGGGACTTTTGGTCTCCTACGAGCAGTACTTC. Encoded protein: CASSPGLLVSYEQYF.

This chain joins TRBV6-5 and TRBJ1-1, with TRBD1 as a possible D gene (5 bases). The ends were cut back, 2 bases at V and 5 bases at J, with 15 bases in the middle. The CDR3 is 15 amino acids. Germline V gene lookup returns CDR1 MNHEY and CDR2 SVGAGI. The CDR3 DNA reads as TGTGCCAGCAGTTACCTAGCGTTGGGGGGGACTGAAGCTTTCTTT. This sequence encodes CASSYLALGGTEAFF.

Concerning this clone itself: The junction departs from the called germline gene at one end, perhaps through a read error. The chain links TRBV5-6 to TRBJ1-2, with 9 bases fitting TRBD1. Germline CDR1 SGHDT, CDR2 YYEEEE. The CDR3 loop spans 14 amino acids. The CDR3 DNA reads TGTGTCAGCAGCTCCGGGACAGGGATAAGTGGCTACACCTTC. Translation gives CVSSSGTGISGYTF.

J is TRBJ1-1 and V is TRBV6-5; possibly TRBD1 for D (6 bases). The V gene lost 1 base and the J gene lost 12 bases, with 18 bases spanning the gap. Per the germline V gene, CDR1 is MNHEY and CDR2 is SVGAGI. The CDR3 spans 14 residues. The DNA of the CDR3 is TGTGCCAGCAGTTACTTCGGGGGCACCGCCGAAACTTTCTTT. Translated: CASSYFGGTAETFF.

The chain carries TRBV7-8 and TRBJ2-7, with TRBD2 identical over 8 bases. J gave up 2 bases and V 5 bases, and 14 bases lay outside the gene matches. Germline V CDR1 and CDR2: SGHVS, FQNEAQ. This CDR3 contains 17 residues. This chain's CDR3 is CASSPLAAGGDTYEQYF. The CDR3 nucleotides are TGTGCCAGCAGCCCCCTTGCGGCGGGAGGTGATACCTACGAGCAGTACTTC.

The J gene is TRBJ2-7, the V gene TRBV11-2; TRBD1 might be the D (7 bases). V was clipped by 5 bases and J by 0 bases, with 20 bases between them. This CDR3 has 17 amino acids. Germline CDR1 is SGHAT and CDR2 is FQNNGV. CDR3 in amino acids: CASSRQGGAGNSYEQYF. Here the CDR3 DNA reads TGTGCCAGCAGCCGGCAGGGGGGTGCGGGAAACTCCTACGAGCAGTACTTC. Full variable domain (remainder filled in from reference TRBV11-2 and TRBJ2-7): EAGVAQSPRYKIIEKRQSVAFWCNPISGHATLYWYQQILGQGPKLLIQFQNNGVVDDSQLPKDRFSAERLKGVDSTLKIQPAKLEDSAVYLCASSRQGGAGNSYEQYFGPGTRLTVT.

This chain links TRBV9 with TRBJ2-3; 8 bases map to TRBD2. This CDR3 is built from 18 residues. Germline V gene lookup returns CDR1 SGDLS and CDR2 YYNGEE. The V gene end was trimmed by 0 bases and the J gene end by 2 bases; junction bases not matched to a gene: 11. CDR3 sequence: CASSVGNSGTPLTDTQYF. In DNA, the CDR3 is TGTGCCAGCAGCGTAGGAAATAGCGGGACTCCACTCACAGATACGCAGTATTTT.

J is TRBJ1-4 and V is TRBV18; 8 bases align to TRBD1. Germline V gene lookup returns CDR1 KGHSH and CDR2 LQKENI. This CDR3 is 15 amino acids long. The ends lost 4 bases at V and 3 bases at J; junction bases unmatched: 4. The CDR3 loop is CASSHRDRPNEKLFF. The CDR3, as DNA: TGTGCCAGCTCACATAGGGACAGGCCTAATGAAAAACTGTTTTTT.

In this sample, this clone turned up once. The chain carries TRBV11-2 and TRBJ2-1, with D tentatively TRBD2 (6 bases). With 6 bases removed from V and 12 bases from J, the gap between germline ends came to 18 bases. CDR1 is SGHAT and CDR2 is FQNNGV in the germline V gene. The CDR3 has 13 residues. The CDR3 region is CASSSLIRDWQFF. CDR3 DNA: TGTGCCAGCAGTTCCCTAATCCGGGACTGGCAGTTCTTC.

V gene TRBV7-2 combines with J gene TRBJ2-1, with unresolved D. The CDR3 length is 16 residues. Trimming left V 4 bases short and J 10 bases short, with 23 bases between. Germline assignment: CDR1 SGHTA and CDR2 FQGNSA. The CDR3 loop reads CASSSTLGRRQQEQFF. In DNA, the CDR3 is TGTGCCAGCAGCTCTACGTTGGGTCGGCGTCAACAGGAGCAGTTCTTC.

This clone was picked up one time. The rearrangement joins TRBV10-3 to TRBJ2-7; 7 bases are a match to TRBD2. Losses at the gene ends were 0 bases for V and 4 bases for J; bases not matched to a gene: 6. In germline, CDR1 is ENHRY, CDR2 SYGVKD. The CDR3 contains 15 residues. CDR3 bases: TGTGCCATCAGTGAGTCCGGCGGGGAGGGGTACGAGCAGTACTTC. It translates to CAISESGGEGYEQYF.

This clone was seen only once. The chain uses TRBV7-3 and TRBJ2-2; possible D gene TRBD1, 6 bases. CDR3 size: 14 residues. Germline assignment: CDR1 SGHTA and CDR2 FQGTGA. V dropped 8 bases and J dropped 4 bases, with 14 bases sitting between them. The CDR3, as DNA: TGTGCCAGCTCCAAGGCAGGGGTCACCGGGGAGCTGTTTTTT. This sequence encodes CASSKAGVTGELFF.

The chain uses TRBV5-4 and TRBJ2-3; D remains unclear. In germline, CDR1 is SGHNT, CDR2 YYREEE (reference sequence). V was clipped by 6 bases and J by 0 bases, with 8 bases between them. The CDR3 runs 13 residues. CDR3 amino acids: CASTHPSTDTQYF. As DNA, the CDR3 is TGTGCCAGCACCCATCCCAGCACAGATACGCAGTATTTT.

This chain connects TRBV6-1 to TRBJ2-4; the D call may be TRBD1 or TRBD2 (6 bases each). Germline V gene data show CDR1 as MNHNS and CDR2 as SASEGT. CDR3 length: 14 amino acids. V lost 10 bases and J lost 4, with 17 bases in between. CDR3 region: CATEAQGGKNIQYF. The CDR3 DNA follows: TGTGCCACCGAAGCACAGGGAGGAAAAAACATTCAGTACTTC.

The chain has TRBV28 and TRBJ1-1; 9 bases align to TRBD1. The CDR3 runs 16 residues. Trimming removed 4 bases from V and 3 bases from J; junction bases left unmatched: 9. Germline loops: CDR1 MDHEN, CDR2 SYDVKM. The CDR3 loop reads CASSYHRGRTDTEAFF. DNA for the CDR3: TGTGCCAGCAGTTACCACAGGGGGCGTACGGACACTGAAGCTTTCTTT.

CDR3 nucleotides: TGTGCCAGCAGCTTTTCACCCGGGAGTAAGGATGAGCAGTTCTTC. It is translated as CASSFSPGSKDEQFF. The rearrangement uses TRBV5-5 and TRBJ2-1, with a weak D call TRBD2 (6 bases). There are 15 residues in the CDR3. Germline V gives CDR1 SGHKS, CDR2 YYEKEE (reference sequence). The germline V and J ends were trimmed by 2 bases and 8 bases, with 17 bases remaining between them.

The gene calls are TRBV7-9 and TRBJ2-2, with D possibly TRBD2 on 5 matching bases. The CDR3 totals 17 residues. V gave up 3 bases and J gave up 5 bases, with 19 bases separating them. The V gene's germline CDR1 is SEHNR and CDR2 FQNEAQ (reference sequence). As DNA, the CDR3 is TGTGCCAGCAGCTTTCCACCTTCGAGGGCCCGAACCGGGGAGCTGTTTTTT. Translating it yields CASSFPPSRARTGELFF.

This chain connects TRBV18 to TRBJ2-2; D might be TRBD2 (5 bases). The germline V gene encodes CDR1 KGHSH and CDR2 LQKENI. The CDR3 extends over 14 amino acids. Deletions cut 6 bases from V and 3 bases from J, with 11 bases between. The CDR3 is CASSLTLDTGELFF. CDR3 coding DNA: TGTGCCAGCTCCCTGACACTAGACACCGGGGAGCTGTTTTTT.

The CDR3 loop reads CSVEMVLLNTEAFF. The CDR3 coding sequence is TGCAGCGTTGAGATGGTACTCTTGAACACTGAAGCTTTCTTT. V gene TRBV29-1 combines with J gene TRBJ1-1; D not resolved. The CDR3 extends over 14 amino acids. The V end was cut by 3 bases, the J end by 0 bases, with 11 bases between. Germline CDR1 reads SQVTM; CDR2 reads ANQGSEA.

This rearrangement joins TRBV5-1 to TRBJ2-7, with TRBD2 as a possible D gene (5 bases). Germline CDR1 is SGHRS and CDR2 is YFSETQ. Trimming shortened V by 0 bases and J by 2 bases, and 12 bases separated the two germline ends. This CDR3 is built from 15 residues. The CDR3 DNA follows: TGCGCCAGCAGCTTGGGAGCCCACGGGACCTACGAGCAGTACTTC. Its protein is CASSLGAHGTYEQYF.

This rearrangement joins TRBV5-4 to TRBJ2-7; D is perhaps TRBD2 (6 bases). The CDR3 is made up of 14 amino acids. V shed 6 bases and J shed 5 bases, with 18 bases lying between them. The germline V gene encodes CDR1 SGHNT and CDR2 YYREEE (reference sequence). This CDR3 reads CASKLDPGTDEQYF. Written as DNA, the CDR3 is TGTGCCAGCAAGCTTGACCCAGGGACTGACGAGCAGTACTTC.

The chain carries TRBV5-4 and TRBJ2-1; D perhaps matches TRBD2 (6 bases). The CDR3 is made up of 14 amino acids. Germline V gene lookup returns CDR1 SGHNT and CDR2 YYREEE (reference sequence). The V and J ends lost 6 bases and 5 bases respectively, with 15 bases between them. Written as DNA, the CDR3 is TGTGCCAGCACTCCCTACGGGGGAAACAATGAGCAGTTCTTC. It specifies CASTPYGGNNEQFF. Based on the CDR3 plus reference TRBV5-4 and TRBJ2-1, the full variable domain is ETGVTQSPTHLIKTRGQQVTLRCSSQSGHNTVSWYQQALGQGPQFIFQYYREEENGRGNFPPRFSGLQFPNYSSELNVNALELDDSALYLCASTPYGGNNEQFFGPGTRLTVL.

The genes are TRBV12-5 and TRBJ2-1, with 7 bases identical to TRBD2. Germline lookup yields CDR1 LGHNT and CDR2 FRNRAP. The CDR3 sequence is 15 residues long. Trimming removed 6 bases from V and 9 bases from J; junction bases left unmatched: 14. CDR3 protein: CASGPVGGGPGEQFF. The CDR3 nucleotides are TGTGCTAGTGGCCCCGTTGGGGGAGGGCCGGGTGAGCAGTTCTTC.

J is TRBJ2-5 and V is TRBV4-2, with a weak D call TRBD2 (5 bases). Germline assignment: CDR1 LGHNA and CDR2 YNFKEQ. This CDR3 region has 13 residues. Trimming left V 1 base short and J 4 bases short, with 7 bases between. CDR3 coding DNA: TGTGCCAGCAGCCAAGTAACTAGAGAGACCCAGTACTTC. Translating gives CASSQVTRETQYF.

This clone appeared a single time. The J gene is TRBJ1-2, the V gene TRBV5-5; 8 nucleotides line up with TRBD1. V dropped 3 bases and J dropped 0; count of bases not matched to a gene: 7. The CDR3 has 16 residues. CDR1 SGHKS and CDR2 YYEKEE come from the germline V gene (reference sequence). This chain's CDR3 is CASSSGQGGTNYGYTF. The CDR3 DNA reads TGTGCCAGCAGCTCAGGACAGGGTGGGACTAACTATGGCTACACCTTC.

About this clone itself: Other DNA sequences within the sample encode an identical CDR3. This chain uses TRBV19 with TRBJ2-2; 7 bases line up with TRBD1. The CDR3 contains 16 residues. The germline V gene encodes CDR1 LNHDA and CDR2 SQIVND (reference sequence). The V segment lost 2 bases and the J segment 0 bases; nucleotides outside the gene matches: 3. CDR3 sequence: CASSILQGANTGELFF. The CDR3 region has the DNA TGTGCCAGTAGTATACTTCAGGGGGCGAACACCGGGGAGCTGTTTTTT.

J is TRBJ2-4 and V is TRBV28; 9 positions match TRBD1. J was trimmed by 2 bases and V by 1 base; bases with no gene match: 12. The germline CDR1 and CDR2 sequences are MDHEN and SYDVKM. CDR3 length: 19 residues. In nucleotides, the CDR3 is TGTGCCAGCAGTTTATCCGGGACAGGGCGTCGATGGCCCAAAAACATTCAGTACTTC. This translates into CASSLSGTGRRWPKNIQYF. Supplemented by reference TRBV28 and TRBJ2-4, the full variable domain reads DVKVTQSSRYLVKRTGEKVFLECVQDMDHENMFWYRQDPGLGLRLIYFSYDVKMKEKGDIPEGYSVSREKKERFSLILESASTNQTSMYLCASSLSGTGRRWPKNIQYFGAGTRLSVL.

The chain joins TRBV11-2 to TRBJ2-1; perhaps TRBD1 as D (5 bases). Trimming cost V 4 bases and J 5 bases, with 27 bases left between them. Germline V gene sequence: CDR1 SGHAT, CDR2 FQNNGV. The CDR3 loop spans 19 amino acids. CDR3 DNA sequence: TGTGCCAGCAGCTATTCCGGTCTGGCGTGGGGCCGGGCAAACAATGAGCAGTTCTTC. As protein: CASSYSGLAWGRANNEQFF.

The chain joins TRBV12-5 to TRBJ2-4; the D gene is possibly TRBD2 (6 bases). Germline V gene lookup returns CDR1 LGHNT and CDR2 FRNRAP. The CDR3 extends over 17 amino acids. Trimming took 2 bases from V and 5 from J, leaving 19 bases between them. The CDR3 loop reads CASGLNFPGGAENIQYF. In DNA form, the CDR3 reads TGTGCTAGTGGTTTGAATTTTCCTGGAGGGGCAGAAAACATTCAGTACTTC.